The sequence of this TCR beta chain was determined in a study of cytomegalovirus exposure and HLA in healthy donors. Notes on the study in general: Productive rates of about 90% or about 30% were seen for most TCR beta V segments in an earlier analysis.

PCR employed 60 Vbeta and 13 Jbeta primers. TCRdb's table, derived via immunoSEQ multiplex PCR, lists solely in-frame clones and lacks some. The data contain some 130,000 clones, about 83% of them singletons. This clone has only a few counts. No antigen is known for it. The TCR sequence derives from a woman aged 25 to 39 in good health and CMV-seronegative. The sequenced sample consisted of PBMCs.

The chain's CDR3 is CAWRGKRGPQPQHF. CDR3 sequence (DNA): TGTGCCTGGAGAGGAAAGAGGGGGCCCCAGCCCCAGCATTTT. This chain links TRBV30 with TRBJ1-5; 7 nucleotides match TRBD1. The V gene end was trimmed by 3 bases and the J gene end by 7 bases; junction bases not matched to a gene: 9. CDR1 GTSNPN and CDR2 SVGIG come from the germline V gene (reference sequence). The CDR3 consists of 14 residues.